The subject of this entry is one T cell receptor beta chain. This clonotype was seen many times. Which antigen it targets is not known. Since the CDR3 does not end with the conserved phenylalanine or tryptophan, this likely comes from a read error. TCR beta CDR3 regions were amplified from RNA transcripts. The TCR CDR3 was subjected to a first round of RT-PCR using the HTBI primer set and the Qiagen OneStep RT-PCR kit. The libraries were constructed in a second round of multiplex PCR and then size-selected and purified. Sequencing of the libraries was done on an Illumina HiSeq2000 using paired-end 100 bp reads. In the authors' own workflow: SOAPnuke was used to process the raw data, with reads discarded if the reads contained adapters or uncalled bases, had a mean Phred below 15, or lacked an exact constant-primer or identifier match. High-quality paired reads were merged with COPE v1.2.5, and unique nucleotide sequences were defined as clonotypes. MiTCR v1.1 was used to align the clonotypes against IMGT TRBV, TRBD and TRBJ reference segments. Analysis was restricted to V-J combinations with a frequency above 0.0001, which covered 99.2% of repertoires. The TCS score was defined as F50 (clonal expansion) divided by E x V (chaos), with BLOSUM62-based TCRdist calculated between CDR3 peptides within each V-J. Welch's t-statistics and random forest reduced 500 to 650 V-J features to around 14, which were used in a naive Bayes classifier (R e1071). The similarity between thyroid and blood repertoires was quantified using the Morisita-Horn index. The public reads were reanalyzed by TCRdb: fastp trimming at Q25, MiXCR alignment, in-frame beta chains only. Rows are combined by CDR3 protein, so each entry shows the most common genes and DNA. In this record, the V and J calls reflect TCRdb's handling and not the investigators' own analysis. For this sample the table gives about 59,000 distinct CDR3 sequences, of which 53% were detected only once. The ten largest clonotypes hold 2.5% to 3.5% of the sample.

From the germline V gene (reference sequence), CDR1 is DFQATT and CDR2 is SNEGSKA. Germline trimming amounts to 2 bases on V and 5 bases on J, with 10 as the count of junction bases outside the gene matches. The length of the CDR3 is 16 amino acids, counting both ends. CDR3 DNA only is kept here, 48 bases in frame from base 1. The sample belongs to a study of T cells in Graves' hyperthyroidism and ophthalmopathy (dated by TCRdb to the late 2010s). For the wider study: Peripheral blood was sampled at the time of initial diagnosis, prior to any treatment. To identify distinguishing TCR V-J signatures, a discovery cohort of about 95 patients was used, comprising some 45 with Graves' ophthalmopathy and roughly 60 with stable Graves' hyperthyroidism. According to the paper, TCR Vbeta CDR3 sequencing was carried out on some 130 peripheral blood samples, which came from approximately 41 ophthalmopathy, approximately 72 hyperthyroidism and approximately 17 progressor patients. After blood sampling, hyperthyroidism patients were treated with methimazole at a starting dose of 30 mg daily, and ophthalmopathy patients were treated with high-dose intravenous methylprednisolone. The roughly 100 discovery patients were randomly split 7:3 into training and test sets. In addition, the study compared T-cell repertoires in thyroid tissue and in blood from a handful of Graves' hyperthyroidism patients. Prospective prediction of ophthalmopathy was tested in an independent validation cohort of fewer than 20 hyperthyroidism patients and 17 patients who later progressed to ophthalmopathy. Broader findings and caveats from the paper: In validation, progression to ophthalmopathy was predicted by the model with nearly 71% sensitivity and roughly 72% specificity, a median of roughly 6 months before onset. In cross-validation, a model built on a 13 V-J signature told ophthalmopathy apart from stable hyperthyroidism with under 90% sensitivity and about 81% specificity, and in testing the same model reached 80%/75%. Blood samples also contained most of the expanded thyroid clonotypes (frequency above 0.001), which suggests that blood repertoires may reflect thyroid immune responses. Sample size was not statistically predetermined, and blinding of investigators to group allocation was not performed.

Moderately to severely active disease, a Clinical Activity Score of at least 3, a NOSPECS grade of at least 4, and a duration under 3 months were present in ophthalmopathy patients. Patients with uncontrolled infections, other autoimmune diseases, pregnancy or lactation were excluded. Diagnoses were based on clinical symptoms, serum thyroxine and TRAb, thyroid ultrasound and orbital computed tomography. PBMCs were isolated from about 9.2 ml of fresh peripheral blood by Ficoll-Paque density gradient centrifugation. Total RNA was extracted using Trizol reagent, and RNA quality was assessed on an Agilent 2100 Bioanalyzer.

Sequencing was carried out using blood. The source is a woman in her sixties with Graves' ophthalmopathy. The rearranged segments are TRBV20-1 and TRBJ2-7, with TRBD2 identical over 12 junction bases. The CDR3 protein sequence reads: CSARSSTSGSNHEQYL. The nucleotide sequence is given as TGCAGTGCTAGATCCTCGACTAGCGGGAGTAACCACGAGCAGTACCTC.